The sequence of this TCR beta chain was determined in a study of cytomegalovirus exposure and HLA in healthy donors. CDR3 size: 14 residues. J lost 13 bases, V lost 0 bases, and 9 bases had no gene match. CDR1 and CDR2 from the germline V gene are MNHEY and SMNVEV (reference sequence). Method: immunoSEQ multiplex PCR; TCRdb's copy keeps in-frame clones and lacks some. The top ten clones hold 3% to 3.5% of a sample with about 110,000 clones, roughly 84% of them seen once. This clone came up once. The donors were members of the validation cohort comprising about 120 subjects, separate from the roughly 600-subject first cohort.

This receptor was identified in a woman aged 18 to 35 in good health and CMV-seronegative. Sequenced material: PBMCs. The V and J genes are TRBV27 and TRBJ2-3, with TRBD2 matching over 8 bases. The CDR3 is CASSLSGTRGLEYF. The CDR3, as DNA: TGTGCCAGCAGTTTATCTGGGACTAGAGGCTTGGAGTATTTT.